What follows are 7 T cell receptor beta chains derived from one specimen sequenced in a study of STAT5B mutations in CD4+ large granular lymphocyte leukemia. Profiling relied on immunoSEQ multiplex PCR, and the TCRdb table lists in-frame clones only, not all of them. The sample contains tens of thousands of clones, about 80% of which appear only once. The specimen was CD4+ T cells from blood buffy coats. All receptors derive from a human donor in good health.

The chain is built from TRBV10-2 and TRBJ2-1; 10 bases are a match to TRBD2. CDR3 length equals 13 residues. In germline, CDR1 is WSHSY, CDR2 SAAADI. With V trimmed by 7 bases and J by 5 bases, 2 bases remained unmatched. CDR3 nucleotide sequence: TGCGCCAGCAACCTAGCGGGAGACAATGAGCAGTTCTTC. This gives the protein CASNLAGDNEQFF.

The chain recombines TRBV2 with TRBJ1-3; D remains unclear. This CDR3 is 15 amino acids long. Trimming cost V 2 bases and J 0 bases, with 8 bases left between them. Germline V gene lookup returns CDR1 SNHLY and CDR2 FYNNEI. The CDR3 coding sequence is TGTGCCAGCAGTGAACGGCAGGTCTCTGGAAACACCATATATTTT. Amino acid sequence: CASSERQVSGNTIYF. Drawing the rest from reference TRBV2 and TRBJ1-3, the complete variable domain is EPEVTQTPSHQVTQMGQEVILRCVPISNHLYFYWYRQILGQKVEFLVSFYNNEISEKSEIFDDQFSVERPDGSNFTLKIRSTKLEDSAMYFCASSERQVSGNTIYFGEGSWLTVV.

The CDR3 coding sequence is TGTGCCAGCAGCTTTTCGGGAGTCTCCGAGCAGACCCAGTACTTC. Translated, it gives CASSFSGVSEQTQYF. This sequence joins TRBV7-2 and TRBJ2-5; D is possibly TRBD2 (6 bases). The V gene lost 3 bases and the J gene lost 6 bases, with 17 bases spanning the gap. Per the germline V gene, CDR1 is SGHTA and CDR2 is FQGNSA. The CDR3 sequence is 15 residues long. Using reference TRBV7-2 and TRBJ2-5 for the parts outside the CDR3, the full variable domain is GAGVSQSPSNKVTEKGKDVELRCDPISGHTALYWYRQSLGQGLEFLIYFQGNSAPDKSGLPSDRFSAERTGGSVSTLTIQRTQQEDSAVYLCASSFSGVSEQTQYFGPGTRLLVL.

This clone appeared once. The chain employs TRBV6-1 and TRBJ1-5; 7 bases match TRBD1. The V and J ends lost 4 bases and 6 bases, in that order; junction bases with no gene match: 9. The CDR3 is 15 amino acids. The germline V gene has CDR1 MNHNS and CDR2 SASEGT. Here the CDR3 reads CASSVGQAGAQPQHF. Here the CDR3 DNA reads TGTGCCAGCAGTGTTGGACAGGCAGGCGCTCAGCCCCAGCATTTT.

The chain joins TRBV7-8 to TRBJ1-5, with D possibly being TRBD1 (5 bases). The ends were cut back, 2 bases at V and 5 bases at J, with 7 bases in the middle. This CDR3 is built from 13 residues. The germline CDR1 and CDR2 sequences are SGHVS and FQNEAQ. CDR3 nucleotides: TGTGCCAGCAGCTTAAGAGGGGATCAGCCCCAGCATTTT. It codes for CASSLRGDQPQHF.

The V and J genes are TRBV5-6 and TRBJ2-5; D unresolved. The germline V gene has CDR1 SGHDT and CDR2 YYEEEE. This CDR3 spans 14 amino acids. V was shortened by 4 bases and J by 5 bases, with 15 bases between the two germline ends. The chain's CDR3 is CASSRDGSAETQYF. The CDR3 region has the DNA TGTGCCAGCAGCCGCGACGGGTCGGCGGAGACCCAGTACTTC.

The V and J genes are TRBV5-4 and TRBJ1-4; D is possibly TRBD1 (6 bases). V was pared by 4 bases and J by 0 bases, with 10 bases between. Germline loops: CDR1 SGHNT, CDR2 YYREEE (reference sequence). The length of the CDR3 is 15 residues. CDR3 bases: TGTGCCAGCAGCCGGACAGCGGCAACTAATGAAAAACTGTTTTTT. Translated, it gives CASSRTAATNEKLFF.